This TCR beta chain was sequenced in a study of human T cells and chemical hapten exposure. General study points: Expanded TCRs were compared with controls, and the expanded TCRs formed significantly more large CDR3 similarity clusters.

Individual cDNA molecules had unique molecular identifiers attached to them by the library. TCRdb passed the RACE reads through MiXCR, listing each CDR3 protein once. The sample includes a few hundred thousand distinct CDR3 sequences, about 9.4% of them seen just once. In its sample, this clonotype was seen many times. Its antigen is still unknown. This sample's time point: pre-sensitization, week 0. Treatment in this sample: therapeutic diphenylcyclopropenone sensitization with weekly scalp DPC. The material was whole blood, obtained in connection with sensitization to the hapten diphenylcyclopropenone (DPC). The source is a woman between 40 and 50 years old with alopecia areata. Some clones in this sample may be carry-over from other donors' samples.

The CDR3 DNA reads as TGTGCCAGCAGTTTACGGTCGGGACTAGTAATGCGGAGGTCCTACAATGAGCAGTTCTTC. Translating gives CASSLRSGLVMRRSYNEQFF. The genes are TRBV12-3 or TRBV12-4 and TRBJ2-1; 8 bases match TRBD2. The ends lost 2 bases at V and 1 base at J; junction bases unmatched: 16. The CDR3 length is 20 residues.